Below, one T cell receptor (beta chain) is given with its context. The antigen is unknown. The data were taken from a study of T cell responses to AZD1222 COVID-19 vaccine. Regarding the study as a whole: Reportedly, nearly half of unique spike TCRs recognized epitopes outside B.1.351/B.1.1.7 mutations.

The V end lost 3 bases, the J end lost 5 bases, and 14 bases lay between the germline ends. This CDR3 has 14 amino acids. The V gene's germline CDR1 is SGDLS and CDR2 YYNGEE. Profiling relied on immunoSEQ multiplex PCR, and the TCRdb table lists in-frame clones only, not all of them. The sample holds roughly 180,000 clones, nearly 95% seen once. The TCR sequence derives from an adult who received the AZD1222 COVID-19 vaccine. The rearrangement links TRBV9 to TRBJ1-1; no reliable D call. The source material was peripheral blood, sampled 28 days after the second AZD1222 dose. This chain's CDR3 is CASSEFTGMTEAFF. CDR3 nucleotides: TGTGCCAGCAGCGAATTTACGGGGATGACTGAAGCTTTCTTT. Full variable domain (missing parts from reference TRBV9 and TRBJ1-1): DSGVTQTPKHLITATGQRVTLRCSPRSGDLSVYWYQQSLDQGLQFLIQYYNGEERAKGNILERFSAQQFPDLHSELNLSSLELGDSALYFCASSEFTGMTEAFFGQGTRLTVV.